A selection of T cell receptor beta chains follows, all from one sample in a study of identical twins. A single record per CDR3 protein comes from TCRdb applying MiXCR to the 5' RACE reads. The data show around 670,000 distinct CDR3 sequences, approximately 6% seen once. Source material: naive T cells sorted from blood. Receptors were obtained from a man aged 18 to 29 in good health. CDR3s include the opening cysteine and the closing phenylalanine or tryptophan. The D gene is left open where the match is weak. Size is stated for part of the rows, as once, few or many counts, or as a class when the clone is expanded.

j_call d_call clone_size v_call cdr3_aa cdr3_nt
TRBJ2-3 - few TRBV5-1 CASSPGTITSTDTQYF TGCGCCAGCAGCCCGGGGACAATCACTAGCACAGATACGCAGTATTTT
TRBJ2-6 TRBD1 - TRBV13 CASSVQGPGANVLTF TGTGCCAGCAGCGTACAGGGGCCTGGGGCCAACGTCCTGACTTTC
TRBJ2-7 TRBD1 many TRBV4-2 CASSQEDRGYEQYF TGTGCCAGCAGCCAAGAGGACAGGGGTTACGAGCAGTACTTC
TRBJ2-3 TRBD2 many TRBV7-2 CASSLRLAGGPGDTQYF TGTGCCAGCAGCCTCAGACTAGCGGGAGGGCCCGGAGATACGCAGTATTTT
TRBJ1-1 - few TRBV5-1 CASSLVYGWRTEAFF TGCGCCAGCAGCTTGGTATACGGCTGGCGCACTGAAGCTTTCTTT
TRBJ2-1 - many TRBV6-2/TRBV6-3 CASKRTNEQFF TGTGCCAGCAAGCGGACCAATGAGCAGTTCTTC
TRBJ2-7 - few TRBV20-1 CSARTGRGEQYF TGCAGTGCTAGAACCGGGCGGGGCGAGCAGTACTTC
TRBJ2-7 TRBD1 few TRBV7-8 CASSTGTDEQYF TGTGCCAGCAGCACCGGGACAGATGAGCAGTACTTC
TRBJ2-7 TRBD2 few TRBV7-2 CASSFSGRADEQYF TGTGCCAGCAGCTTTAGCGGGAGAGCCGACGAGCAGTACTTC
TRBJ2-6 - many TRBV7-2 CASSFQGYHSGANVLTF TGTGCCAGCAGCTTTCAAGGGTACCACTCTGGGGCCAACGTCCTGACTTTC
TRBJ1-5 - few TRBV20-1 CSASFLGVSGNQPQHF TGCAGTGCTAGTTTCCTGGGGGTATCAGGTAATCAGCCCCAGCATTTT
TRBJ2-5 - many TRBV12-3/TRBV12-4 CASSSREAETQYF TGTGCCAGCAGTTCAAGAGAAGCGGAGACCCAGTACTTC
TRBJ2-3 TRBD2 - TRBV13 CASRVGTSGLDTQYF TGTGCCAGCAGAGTGGGGACTAGCGGACTAGATACGCAGTATTTT
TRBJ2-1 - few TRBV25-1 CASRGSIIEQFF TGTGCCAGCAGAGGGAGTATTATTGAGCAGTTCTTC
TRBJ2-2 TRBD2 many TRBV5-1 CASSLVGGRMVGELFF TGCGCCAGCAGCTTGGTCGGCGGGAGAATGGTCGGGGAGCTGTTTTTT
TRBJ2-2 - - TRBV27 CASSLSQGGGGELFF TGTGCCAGCAGTTTATCGCAGGGAGGAGGCGGGGAGCTGTTTTTT
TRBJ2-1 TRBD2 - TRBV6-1 CASLGTSGSNEQFF TGTGCCAGCCTCGGGACTAGCGGGAGTAATGAGCAGTTCTTC
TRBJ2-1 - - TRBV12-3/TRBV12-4 CASSAIMDEQFF TGTGCCAGCAGCGCTATTATGGATGAGCAGTTCTTC
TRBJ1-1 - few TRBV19 CASSRGVLNTEAFF TGTGCCAGTAGTAGGGGGGTTTTGAACACTGAAGCTTTCTTT
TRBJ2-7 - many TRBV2 CASMTGSRSEQYF TGTGCCAGCATGACGGGGTCCCGCTCCGAGCAGTACTTC
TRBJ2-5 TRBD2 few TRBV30 CAWSVRLSREGGETQYF TGTGCCTGGAGTGTACGGCTATCGCGGGAGGGAGGGGAGACCCAGTACTTC
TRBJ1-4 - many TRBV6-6 CASKDGPTEKLFF TGTGCCAGCAAAGACGGACCGACAGAAAAACTGTTTTTT
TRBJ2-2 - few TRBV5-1 CASSFLDPTGGELFF TGCGCCAGCAGCTTTTTGGACCCCACGGGGGGGGAGCTGTTTTTT
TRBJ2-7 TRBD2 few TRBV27 CASRPGLAYSEQYF TGTGCCAGCAGACCGGGACTAGCATATAGCGAGCAGTACTTC
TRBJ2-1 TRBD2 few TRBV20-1 CSARDWLAGAHNEQFF TGCAGTGCTAGAGATTGGCTAGCGGGGGCCCACAATGAGCAGTTCTTC
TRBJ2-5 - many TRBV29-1 CSAEIAQETQYF TGCAGCGCAGAGATAGCCCAAGAGACCCAGTACTTC
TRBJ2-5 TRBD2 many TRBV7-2 CASSLVTSGSTQYF TGTGCCAGCAGCTTAGTTACTAGCGGGAGTACCCAGTACTTC
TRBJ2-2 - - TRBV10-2 CASSETGQTGELFF TGCGCCAGCAGTGAAACAGGTCAAACCGGGGAGCTGTTTTTT
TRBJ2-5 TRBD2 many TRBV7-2 CASSPGTTGETQYF TGTGCCAGCAGCCCAGGGACTACCGGGGAGACCCAGTACTTC
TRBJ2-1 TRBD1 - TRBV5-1 CASSLEGQGAGNEQFF TGCGCCAGCAGCTTGGAGGGACAGGGGGCAGGAAATGAGCAGTTCTTC
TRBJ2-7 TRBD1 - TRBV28 CASVPPGQGRYEQYF TGTGCCAGCGTCCCGCCGGGACAGGGGCGCTACGAGCAGTACTTC
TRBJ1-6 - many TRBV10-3 CAISDGIGGHNYNSPLHF TGTGCCATCAGTGATGGTATCGGGGGCCACAACTATAATTCACCCCTCCACTTT
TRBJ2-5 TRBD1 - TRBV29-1 CSIVRDRKETQYF TGCAGTATCGTGAGGGACAGGAAAGAGACCCAGTACTTC
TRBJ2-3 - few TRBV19 CASSPRGRGAGTDTQYF TGTGCCAGTAGTCCTCGCGGTCGGGGGGCCGGCACAGATACGCAGTATTTT
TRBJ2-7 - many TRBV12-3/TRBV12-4 CASSFRDIKTYEQYF TGTGCCAGCAGTTTCAGGGACATTAAGACCTACGAGCAGTACTTC
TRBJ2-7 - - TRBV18 CASSPDSRSSYEQYF TGTGCCAGCTCACCCGACTCCAGGAGCTCCTACGAGCAGTACTTC
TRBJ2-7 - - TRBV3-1 CASSQSYVANEQYF TGTGCCAGCAGCCAAAGCTACGTCGCCAACGAGCAGTACTTC
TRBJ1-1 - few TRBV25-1 CASHNRLHEAFF TGTGCCAGCCACAACAGGCTCCATGAAGCTTTCTTT
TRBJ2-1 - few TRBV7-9 CASSLVTEDSRQFF TGTGCCAGCAGCTTAGTGACAGAGGACTCTCGGCAGTTCTTC
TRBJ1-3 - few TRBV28 CASSSGTTGNTIYF TGTGCCAGCAGTTCCGGGACAACTGGAAACACCATATATTTT
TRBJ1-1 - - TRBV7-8 CASRRGIGGNTEAFF TGTGCCAGCAGGAGGGGTATAGGGGGAAACACTGAAGCTTTCTTT
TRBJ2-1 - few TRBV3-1 CASSQGGGLKFNEQFF TGTGCCAGCAGCCAAGGAGGGGGGCTGAAGTTCAATGAGCAGTTCTTC
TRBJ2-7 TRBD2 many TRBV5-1 CASSQSGTVYEQYF TGCGCCAGCAGCCAAAGCGGGACTGTCTACGAGCAGTACTTC
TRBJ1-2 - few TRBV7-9 CASSFTATDGYTF TGTGCCAGCAGCTTTACGGCTACTGATGGCTACACCTTC
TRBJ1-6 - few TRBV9 CASSEQSGLYNSPLHF TGTGCCAGCAGCGAACAGAGCGGGCTCTATAATTCACCCCTCCACTTT
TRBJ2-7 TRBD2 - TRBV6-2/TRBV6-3 CTSSRLAGEAYEQYF TGTACCAGCAGTCGACTAGCGGGAGAGGCCTACGAGCAGTACTTC
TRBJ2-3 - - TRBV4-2 CASSQDSQDTQYF TGTGCCAGCAGCCAAGATTCCCAAGATACGCAGTATTTT
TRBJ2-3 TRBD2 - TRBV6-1 CAGRLAGVEDTQYF TGTGCCGGAAGACTAGCGGGAGTGGAAGATACGCAGTATTTT
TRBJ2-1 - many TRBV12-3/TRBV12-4 CASSQGVWNEQFF TGTGCCAGCAGCCAAGGGGTTTGGAATGAGCAGTTCTTC
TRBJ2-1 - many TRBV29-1 CSVVGNEQFF TGCAGCGTTGTGGGGAATGAGCAGTTCTTC